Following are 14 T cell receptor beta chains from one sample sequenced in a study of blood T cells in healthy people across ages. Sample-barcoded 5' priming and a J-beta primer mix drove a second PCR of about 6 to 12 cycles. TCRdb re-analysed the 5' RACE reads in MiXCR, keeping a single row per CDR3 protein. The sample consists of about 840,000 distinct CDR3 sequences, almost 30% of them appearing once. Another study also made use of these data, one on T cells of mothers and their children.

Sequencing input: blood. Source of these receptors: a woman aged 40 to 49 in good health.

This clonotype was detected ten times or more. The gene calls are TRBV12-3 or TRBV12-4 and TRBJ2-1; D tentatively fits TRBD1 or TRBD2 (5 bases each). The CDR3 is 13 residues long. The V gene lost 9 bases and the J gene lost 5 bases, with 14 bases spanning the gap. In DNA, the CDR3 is TGTGCCAGTTACCGGGGCAACAACAATGAGCAGTTCTTC. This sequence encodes CASYRGNNNEQFF.

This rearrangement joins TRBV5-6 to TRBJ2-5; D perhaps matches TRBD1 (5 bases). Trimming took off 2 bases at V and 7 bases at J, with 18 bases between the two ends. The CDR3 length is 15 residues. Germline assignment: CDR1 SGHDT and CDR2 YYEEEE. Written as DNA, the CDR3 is TGTGCCAGCAGCTTTGGAACTGGCTGGGGCAGGACCCAGTACTTC. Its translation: CASSFGTGWGRTQYF.

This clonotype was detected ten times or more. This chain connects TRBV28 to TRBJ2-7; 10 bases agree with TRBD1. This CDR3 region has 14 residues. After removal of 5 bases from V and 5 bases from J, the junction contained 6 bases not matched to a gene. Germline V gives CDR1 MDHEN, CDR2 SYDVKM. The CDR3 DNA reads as TGTGCCAGCAGTCTCCCGGGACAGGGGAACGAGCAGTACTTC. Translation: CASSLPGQGNEQYF.

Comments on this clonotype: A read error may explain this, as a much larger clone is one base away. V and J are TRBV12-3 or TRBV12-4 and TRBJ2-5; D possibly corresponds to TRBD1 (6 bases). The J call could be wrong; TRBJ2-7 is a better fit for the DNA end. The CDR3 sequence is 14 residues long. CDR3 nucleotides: TGTGCCAGCACCCTAAGGACAGATGGCTACGAGCAGTACTTC. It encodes CASTLRTDGYEQYF.

In nucleotides, the CDR3 is TGTGCCAGCAGCTCCCAGGGTAACAATCAGCCCCAGCATTTT. It encodes CASSSQGNNQPQHF. This chain links TRBV7-9 with TRBJ1-5, with D possibly being TRBD1 (5 bases). Germline V lookup: CDR1 SEHNR, CDR2 FQNEAQ (reference sequence). V was shortened by 4 bases and J by 3 bases, with 10 bases between the two germline ends. The CDR3 loop spans 14 amino acids.

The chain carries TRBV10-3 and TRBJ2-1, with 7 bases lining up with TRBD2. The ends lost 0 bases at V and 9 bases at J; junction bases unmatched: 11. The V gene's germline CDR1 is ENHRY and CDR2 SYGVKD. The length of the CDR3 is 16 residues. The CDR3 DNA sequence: TGTGCCATCAGTGAGTCGGGGCGGGGGACGGTGCGTGAGCAGTTCTTC. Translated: CAISESGRGTVREQFF.

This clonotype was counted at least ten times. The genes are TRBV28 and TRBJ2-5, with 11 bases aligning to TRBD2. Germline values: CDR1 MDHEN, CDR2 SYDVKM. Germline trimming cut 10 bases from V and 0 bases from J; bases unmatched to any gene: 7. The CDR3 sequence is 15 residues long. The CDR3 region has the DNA TGTGCCACCGACCCTAGCGGGGGGTACCAAGAGACCCAGTACTTC. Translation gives CATDPSGGYQETQYF.

CDR3 region: CASSQVSQETQYF. In DNA form, the CDR3 reads TGTGCCAGCAGCCAAGTAAGCCAAGAGACCCAGTACTTC. The J gene is TRBJ2-7, the V gene TRBV7-2, with D unresolved. The tail of the sequence fits TRBJ2-5 better, so the J call may be wrong. Per germline, CDR1 SGHTA and CDR2 FQGNSA. This CDR3 spans 13 amino acids.

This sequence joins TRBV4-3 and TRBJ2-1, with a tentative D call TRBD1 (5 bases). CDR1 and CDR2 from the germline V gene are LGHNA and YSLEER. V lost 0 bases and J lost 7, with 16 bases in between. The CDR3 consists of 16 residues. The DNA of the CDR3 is TGCGCCAGCAGCCAAGAGGCAGGGTATGTTTTGAATGAGCAGTTCTTC. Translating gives CASSQEAGYVLNEQFF.

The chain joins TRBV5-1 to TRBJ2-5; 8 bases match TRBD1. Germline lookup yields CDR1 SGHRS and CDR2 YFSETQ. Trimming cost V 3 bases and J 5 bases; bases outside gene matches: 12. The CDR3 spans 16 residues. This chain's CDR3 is CASSSLSDRAIETQYF. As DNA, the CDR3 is TGCGCCAGCAGCTCACTATCGGACAGGGCTATCGAGACCCAGTACTTC.

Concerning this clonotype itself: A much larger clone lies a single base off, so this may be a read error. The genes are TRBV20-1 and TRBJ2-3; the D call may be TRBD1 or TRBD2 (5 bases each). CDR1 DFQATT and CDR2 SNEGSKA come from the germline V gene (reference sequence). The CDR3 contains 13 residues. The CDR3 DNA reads TGCAGCGTTTCCGGGGCTAGCACAGATACGCAGTATTTT. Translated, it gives CSVSGASTDTQYF.

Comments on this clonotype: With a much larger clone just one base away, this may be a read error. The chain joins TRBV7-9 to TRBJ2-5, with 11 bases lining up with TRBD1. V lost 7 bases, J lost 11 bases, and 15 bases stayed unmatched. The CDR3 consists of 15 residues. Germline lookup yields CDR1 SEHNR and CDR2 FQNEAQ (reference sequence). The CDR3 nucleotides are TGTGCCAGCAACCTTCGGGACAGGGGGAACAATGAGCAGTACTTC. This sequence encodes CASNLRDRGNNEQYF.

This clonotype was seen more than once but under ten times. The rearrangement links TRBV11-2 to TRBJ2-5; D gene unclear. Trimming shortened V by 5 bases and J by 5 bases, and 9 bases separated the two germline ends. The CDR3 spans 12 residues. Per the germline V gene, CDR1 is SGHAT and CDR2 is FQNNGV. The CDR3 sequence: CASSASGETQYF. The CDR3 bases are TGTGCCAGCAGCGCATCTGGGGAGACCCAGTACTTC. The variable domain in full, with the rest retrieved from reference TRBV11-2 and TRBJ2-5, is EAGVAQSPRYKIIEKRQSVAFWCNPISGHATLYWYQQILGQGPKLLIQFQNNGVVDDSQLPKDRFSAERLKGVDSTLKIQPAKLEDSAVYLCASSASGETQYFGPGTRLLVL.

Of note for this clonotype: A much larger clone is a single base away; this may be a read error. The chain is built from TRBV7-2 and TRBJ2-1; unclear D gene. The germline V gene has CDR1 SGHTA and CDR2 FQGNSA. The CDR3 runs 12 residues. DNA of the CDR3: TGTGCCATCAGCTTTACCTACAATGAGCAGTTCTTC. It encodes CAISFTYNEQFF.